This T cell receptor (beta chain) was found in a study of PD-L1 blockade in urothelial cancer. Study background: Blood samples contained a median about 130,000 T cells.

Time point reported: pretreatment peripheral blood. Libraries were prepared by immunoSEQ multiplex PCR; TCRdb keeps only in-frame clonotypes and omits some of them. The sample records more than 35,000 clones, around four fifths being singletons. Sequences were derived from PBMCs, sampled around atezolizumab (anti-PD-L1) treatment. The receptor comes from a man older than 75 with urothelial cancer.

CDR3 sequence: CASKRDRRETQYF. CDR3 nucleotides: TGTGCCAGCAAGCGGGACAGGAGAGAGACCCAGTACTTC. The chain is built from TRBV6-6 and TRBJ2-5; D is possibly TRBD1 (8 bases). The length of the CDR3 is 13 residues. Germline V lookup: CDR1 MNHNY, CDR2 SVGAGI (reference sequence). With 7 bases removed from V and 4 bases from J, the gap between germline ends came to 13 bases.